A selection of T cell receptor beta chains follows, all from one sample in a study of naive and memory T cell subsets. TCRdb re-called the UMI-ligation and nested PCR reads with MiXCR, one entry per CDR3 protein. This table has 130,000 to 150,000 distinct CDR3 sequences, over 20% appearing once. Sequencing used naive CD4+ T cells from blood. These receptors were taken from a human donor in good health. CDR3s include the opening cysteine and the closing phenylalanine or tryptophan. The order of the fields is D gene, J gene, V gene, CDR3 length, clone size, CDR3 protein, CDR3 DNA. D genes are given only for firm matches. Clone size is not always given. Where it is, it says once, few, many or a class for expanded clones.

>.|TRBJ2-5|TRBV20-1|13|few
CSATQTIKETQYF
TGCAGTGCCACGCAGACAATTAAGGAGACCCAGTACTTC
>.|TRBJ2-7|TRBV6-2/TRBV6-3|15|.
CASSYVGISGGEQYF
TGTGCCAGCAGTTACGTCGGGATCTCAGGTGGAGAGCAGTACTTC
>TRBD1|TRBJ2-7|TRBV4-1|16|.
CASSHGRGQGDNEQYF
TGCGCCAGCAGCCATGGAAGGGGACAGGGGGACAACGAGCAGTACTTC
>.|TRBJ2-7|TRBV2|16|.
CASRDVDSVISYEQYF
TGTGCCAGCAGAGACGTGGACAGCGTGATCTCCTACGAGCAGTACTTC
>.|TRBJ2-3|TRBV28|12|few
CASSVKTDTQYF
TGTGCCAGCAGTGTAAAAACAGATACGCAGTATTTT
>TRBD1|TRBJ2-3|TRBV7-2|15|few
CASSPDRGNTDTQYF
TGTGCCAGCAGCCCAGACAGGGGTAACACAGATACGCAGTATTTT
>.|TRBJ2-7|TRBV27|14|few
CASSLSSTPNEQYF
TGTGCCAGCAGTTTATCAAGTACCCCCAACGAGCAGTACTTC
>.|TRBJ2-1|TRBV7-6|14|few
CASSPRAGMNEQFF
TGTGCCAGCAGCCCCCGGGCAGGGATGAATGAGCAGTTCTTC
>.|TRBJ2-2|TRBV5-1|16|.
CASSLAPGPDTGELFF
TGCGCCAGCAGCTTGGCCCCGGGGCCCGACACCGGGGAGCTGTTTTTT
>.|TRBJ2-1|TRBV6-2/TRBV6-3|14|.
CASRRVGAYNEQFF
TGTGCCAGCAGACGTGTAGGGGCTTACAATGAGCAGTTCTTC
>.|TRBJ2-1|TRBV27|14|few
CASSLRQGFDEQFF
TGTGCCAGCAGTTTGCGTCAGGGGTTCGATGAGCAGTTCTTC
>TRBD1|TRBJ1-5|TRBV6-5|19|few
CASSLRGTGGADRHQPQHF
TGTGCCAGCAGCCTAAGGGGGACAGGGGGCGCAGATCGTCATCAGCCCCAGCATTTT
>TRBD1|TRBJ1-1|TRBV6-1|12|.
CASSYTGDEAFF
TGTGCCAGCAGTTACACAGGGGACGAAGCTTTCTTT
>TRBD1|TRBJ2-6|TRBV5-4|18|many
CASSTLDRGYSGANVLTF
TGTGCCAGCAGCACCCTGGACAGGGGATATTCAGGGGCCAACGTCCTGACTTTC
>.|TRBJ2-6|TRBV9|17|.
CASSVIPRGTGANVLTF
TGTGCCAGCAGCGTAATTCCCCGGGGTACTGGGGCCAACGTCCTGACTTTC
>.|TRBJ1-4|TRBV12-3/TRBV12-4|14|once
CASSLAGAGEKLFF
TGTGCCAGCAGTCTAGCAGGGGCAGGGGAAAAACTGTTTTTT
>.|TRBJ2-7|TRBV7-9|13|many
CASVKGELHEQYF
TGTGCCAGCGTGAAAGGGGAATTACACGAGCAGTACTTC
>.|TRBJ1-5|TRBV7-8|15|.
CASSLALGDNQPQHF
TGTGCCAGCAGCTTAGCCCTAGGAGATAATCAGCCCCAGCATTTT
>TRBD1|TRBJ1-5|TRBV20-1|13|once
CSTGVSSNQPQHF
TGCAGCACAGGGGTTTCCAGCAATCAGCCCCAGCATTTT
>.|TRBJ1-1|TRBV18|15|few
CASSLLDRRHTEAFF
TGTGCCAGCTCACTTCTCGACAGGCGGCACACTGAAGCTTTCTTT
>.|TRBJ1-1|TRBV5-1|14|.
CASSPNTQGGEAFF
TGCGCCAGCAGCCCGAATACACAGGGAGGTGAAGCTTTCTTT
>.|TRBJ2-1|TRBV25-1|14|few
CASNRVGPWNEQFF
TGTGCCAGCAACAGGGTTGGCCCGTGGAATGAGCAGTTCTTC
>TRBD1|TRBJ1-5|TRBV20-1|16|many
CSARGQGAGGNQPQHF
TGCAGTGCTAGGGGACAGGGGGCTGGGGGCAATCAGCCCCAGCATTTT
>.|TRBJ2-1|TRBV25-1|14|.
CASSPPGVPYEQFF
TGTGCCAGCAGTCCCCCGGGGGTCCCCTATGAGCAGTTCTTC